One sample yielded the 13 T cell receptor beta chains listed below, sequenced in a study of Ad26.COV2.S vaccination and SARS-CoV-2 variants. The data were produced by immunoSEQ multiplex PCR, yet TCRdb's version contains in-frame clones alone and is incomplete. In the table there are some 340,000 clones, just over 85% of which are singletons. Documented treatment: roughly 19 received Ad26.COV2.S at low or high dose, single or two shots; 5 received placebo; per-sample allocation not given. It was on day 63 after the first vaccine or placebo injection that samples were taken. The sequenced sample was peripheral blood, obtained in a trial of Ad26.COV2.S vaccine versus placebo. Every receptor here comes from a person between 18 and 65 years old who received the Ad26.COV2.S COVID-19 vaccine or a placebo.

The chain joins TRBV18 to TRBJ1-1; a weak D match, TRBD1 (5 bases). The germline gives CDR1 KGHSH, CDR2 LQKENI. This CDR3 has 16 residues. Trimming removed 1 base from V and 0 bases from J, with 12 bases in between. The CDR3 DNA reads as TGTGCCAGCTCACCACGGGACCAGGATTTGAACACTGAAGCTTTCTTT. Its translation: CASSPRDQDLNTEAFF.

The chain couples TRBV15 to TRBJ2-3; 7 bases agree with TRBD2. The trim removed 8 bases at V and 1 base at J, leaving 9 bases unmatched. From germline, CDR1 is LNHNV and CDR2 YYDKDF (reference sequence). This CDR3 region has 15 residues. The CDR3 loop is CATGLGSGGTDTQYF. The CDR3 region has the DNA TGTGCCACCGGACTCGGGAGCGGGGGCACAGATACGCAGTATTTT.

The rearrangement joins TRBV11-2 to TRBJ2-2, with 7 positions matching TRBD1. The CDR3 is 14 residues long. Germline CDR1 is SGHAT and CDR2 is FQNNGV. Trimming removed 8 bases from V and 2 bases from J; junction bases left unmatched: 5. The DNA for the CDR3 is TGTGCCAGCCTCAACAGGGGCAACACCGGGGAGCTGTTTTTT. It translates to CASLNRGNTGELFF.

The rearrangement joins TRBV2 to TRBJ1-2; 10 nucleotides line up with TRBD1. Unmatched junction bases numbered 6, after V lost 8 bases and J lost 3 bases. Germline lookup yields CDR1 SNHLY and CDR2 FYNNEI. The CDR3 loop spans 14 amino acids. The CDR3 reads CASVGDRGDYGYTF. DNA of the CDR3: TGTGCCAGCGTCGGGGACAGGGGTGACTATGGCTACACCTTC.

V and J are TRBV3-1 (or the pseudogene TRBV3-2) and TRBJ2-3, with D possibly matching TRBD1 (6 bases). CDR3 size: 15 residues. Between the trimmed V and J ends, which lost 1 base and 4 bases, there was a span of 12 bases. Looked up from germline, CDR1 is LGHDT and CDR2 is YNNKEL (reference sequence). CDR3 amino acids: CASSQVRGGPDTQYF. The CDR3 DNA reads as TGTGCCAGCAGCCAAGTCAGGGGTGGCCCAGATACGCAGTATTTT.

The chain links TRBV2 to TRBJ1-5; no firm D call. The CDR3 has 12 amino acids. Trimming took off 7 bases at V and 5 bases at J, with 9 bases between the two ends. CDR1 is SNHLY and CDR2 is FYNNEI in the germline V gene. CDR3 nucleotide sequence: TGTGCCAGCACTCCCGGGGATCAGCCCCAGCATTTT. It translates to CASTPGDQPQHF.

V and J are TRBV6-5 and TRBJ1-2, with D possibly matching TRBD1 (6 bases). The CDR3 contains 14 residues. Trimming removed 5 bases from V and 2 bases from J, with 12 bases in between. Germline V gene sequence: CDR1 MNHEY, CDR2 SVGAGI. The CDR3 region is CASSQFQGNYGYTF. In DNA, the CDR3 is TGTGCCAGCAGTCAGTTCCAGGGGAACTATGGCTACACCTTC.

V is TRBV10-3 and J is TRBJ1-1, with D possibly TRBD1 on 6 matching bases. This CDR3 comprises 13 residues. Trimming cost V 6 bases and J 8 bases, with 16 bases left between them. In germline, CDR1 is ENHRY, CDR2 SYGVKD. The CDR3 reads CAIRGAGPVEAFF. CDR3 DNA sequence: TGTGCCATCAGGGGGGCAGGGCCGGTCGAAGCTTTCTTT.

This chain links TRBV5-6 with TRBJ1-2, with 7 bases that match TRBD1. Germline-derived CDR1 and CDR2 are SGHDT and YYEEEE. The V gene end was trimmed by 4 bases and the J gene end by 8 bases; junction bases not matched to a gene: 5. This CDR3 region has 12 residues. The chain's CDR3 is CASSRTGWGYTF. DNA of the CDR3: TGTGCCAGCAGCCGGACAGGTTGGGGCTACACCTTC.

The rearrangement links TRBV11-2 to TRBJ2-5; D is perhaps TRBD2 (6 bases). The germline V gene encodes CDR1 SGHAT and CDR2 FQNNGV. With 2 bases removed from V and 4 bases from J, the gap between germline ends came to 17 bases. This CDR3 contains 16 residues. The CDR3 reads CASSLISGRLGETQYF. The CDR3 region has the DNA TGTGCCAGCAGCTTAATTTCAGGGAGGTTAGGAGAGACCCAGTACTTC.

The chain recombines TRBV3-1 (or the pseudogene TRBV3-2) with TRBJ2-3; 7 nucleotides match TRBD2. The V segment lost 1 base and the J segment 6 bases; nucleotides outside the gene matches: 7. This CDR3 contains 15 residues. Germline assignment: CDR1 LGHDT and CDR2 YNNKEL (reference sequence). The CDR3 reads CASSQAGLPGDTQYF. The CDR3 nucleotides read TGTGCCAGCAGCCAAGCGGGACTACCGGGGGATACGCAGTATTTT.

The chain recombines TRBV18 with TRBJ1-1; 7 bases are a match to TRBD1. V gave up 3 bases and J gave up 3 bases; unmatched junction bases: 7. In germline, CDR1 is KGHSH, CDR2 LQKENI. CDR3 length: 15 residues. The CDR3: CASSPETGRDTEAFF. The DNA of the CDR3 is TGTGCCAGCTCACCTGAGACAGGGAGGGACACTGAAGCTTTCTTT.

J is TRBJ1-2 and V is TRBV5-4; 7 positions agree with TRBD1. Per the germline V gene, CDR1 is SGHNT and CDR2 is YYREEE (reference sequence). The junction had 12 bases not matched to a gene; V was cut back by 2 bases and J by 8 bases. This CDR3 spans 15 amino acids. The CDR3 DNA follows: TGTGCCAGCAGCTTAGGGATAGGGGGCAGCACCGGCTACACCTTC. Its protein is CASSLGIGGSTGYTF.